The source of this T cell receptor beta chain is a study of T cell changes during pregnancy in multiple sclerosis. The CDR3 has 20 residues. Per the germline V gene, CDR1 is LGHNA and CDR2 is YNFKEQ. Trimming removed 0 bases at V and 2 bases at J, with 24 bases between. The assay was immunoSEQ multiplex PCR, and TCRdb's table has in-frame clones only and misses some. This sample has tens of thousands of clones, with around 89% found just once. The sequencing here drew on CD8+ T cells from peripheral blood mononuclear cells, taken in the third trimester of pregnancy. This TCR was recovered from a female donor with multiple sclerosis, enrolled in a pregnancy study. V and J are TRBV4-2 and TRBJ2-3; the D gene is possibly TRBD2 (7 bases). The chain's CDR3 is CASSQDLWFGGPKYTDTQYF. The DNA for the CDR3 is TGTGCCAGCAGCCAAGATCTTTGGTTCGGGGGGCCAAAATACACAGATACGCAGTATTTT.